Shown below are 13 T cell receptor beta chains from a single sample sequenced in a study of beta chain features in type 1 diabetes. Overall study results and limits: When Type 1 diabetes patients were examined, their TCRB CDR3s proved moderately but significantly shorter in all four CD4+ subsets.

What was sequenced were expressed TCRB transcripts, since all of the isolated RNA had been reverse transcribed. Produced via immunoSEQ multiplex PCR; TCRdb's table is partial and in-frame only. The top ten clones hold 0.6% of a sample with a few hundred thousand clones, around 9.6% of them seen once. These receptors' targets are unknown. The sequenced sample was central memory CD4+ T cells from blood. These receptors were taken from a man aged 25-45 years with type 1 diabetes.

This chain links TRBV25-1 with TRBJ2-6; no firm D call. Germline CDR1 MGHDK, CDR2 SYGVNS. This CDR3 has 16 residues. Trimming shortened V by 1 base and J by 1 base, and 8 bases separated the two germline ends. The CDR3 sequence is CASSESVHSGANVLTF. In DNA, the CDR3 is TGTGCCAGCAGTGAATCCGTCCATTCTGGGGCCAACGTCCTGACTTTC.

J is TRBJ1-4 and V is TRBV7-2, with TRBD1 identical over 7 bases. This CDR3 is built from 14 residues. Trimming cost V 5 bases and J 10 bases; bases outside gene matches: 10. CDR1 and CDR2 (germline): SGHTA, FQGNSA. For the CDR3, the DNA is TGTGCCAGCAGCCGAGCCAGAGCAGGGGGAAAACTGTTTTTT. Amino acids: CASSRARAGGKLFF.

J is TRBJ1-2 and V is TRBV6-6; maybe TRBD1 (5 bases). Looked up from germline, CDR1 is MNHNY and CDR2 is SVGAGI (reference sequence). This CDR3 has 12 amino acids. V dropped 5 bases and J dropped 8 bases, with 12 bases sitting between them. CDR3 nucleotides: TGTGCCAGCAGTGCAGGGTTTGGAGGCTACACCTTC. This codes for CASSAGFGGYTF.

The table lists this clone with a few counts. The genes are TRBV6-5 and TRBJ2-5, with 8 nucleotides matching TRBD2. The J segment lost 6 bases and the V segment lost 6 bases, leaving 9 bases of the junction unmatched. The CDR3 has 14 residues. The germline CDR1 and CDR2 sequences are MNHEY and SVGAGI. CDR3 coding DNA: TGTGCCAGCAGCGACTGGACTAGCTGGAAGACCCAGTACTTC. Protein: CASSDWTSWKTQYF.

The V and J genes are TRBV5-1 and TRBJ2-1, with TRBD2 matching 11 bases. The CDR3 extends over 16 amino acids. V lost 2 bases and J lost 4; bases outside the gene matches: 5. Germline V gene data show CDR1 as SGHRS and CDR2 as YFSETQ. CDR3 nucleotide sequence: TGCGCCAGCAGCTTCTCCCTAGCGGGAGGTTACAATGAGCAGTTCTTC. It translates to CASSFSLAGGYNEQFF.

This chain uses TRBV6-1 with TRBJ1-1; D may be TRBD1 (5 bases). Per the germline V gene, CDR1 is MNHNS and CDR2 is SASEGT. There are 16 residues in the CDR3. The V gene lost 1 base and the J gene lost 7 bases, with 19 bases spanning the gap. The DNA for the CDR3 is TGTGCCAGCAGTGAAGGGAGGGGAAGATACCCAAATGAAGCTTTCTTT. Translated: CASSEGRGRYPNEAFF.

The chain is built from TRBV5-4 and TRBJ2-3; D not resolved. Trimming removed 6 bases at V and 8 bases at J, with 25 bases between. The CDR3 loop spans 16 amino acids. Germline V CDR1 and CDR2: SGHNT, YYREEE (reference sequence). The CDR3 sequence: CASTSGFGTLKSTQYF. Here the CDR3 DNA reads TGTGCCAGCACGTCCGGATTCGGAACCCTAAAGAGTACGCAGTATTTT. Drawing the rest from reference TRBV5-4 and TRBJ2-3, the complete variable domain is ETGVTQSPTHLIKTRGQQVTLRCSSQSGHNTVSWYQQALGQGPQFIFQYYREEENGRGNFPPRFSGLQFPNYSSELNVNALELDDSALYLCASTSGFGTLKSTQYFGPGTRLTVL.

The chain uses TRBV6-6 and TRBJ2-5; D could derive from TRBD1 or TRBD2 (6 bases each). CDR3 length equals 13 residues. CDR1 and CDR2 (germline): MNHNY, SVGAGI (reference sequence). V lost 5 bases and J lost 5, with 12 bases in between. CDR3 nucleotides: TGTGCCAGCAGTCCCCCCGGGGGCGAGACCCAGTACTTC. This codes for CASSPPGGETQYF.

The chain recombines TRBV7-8 with TRBJ1-1, with 7 bases aligning to TRBD1. CDR3 length equals 11 residues. Germline CDR1 SGHVS, CDR2 FQNEAQ. J gave up 8 bases and V 5 bases, and 2 bases lay outside the gene matches. CDR3 amino acids: CASSPGGEAFF. DNA for the CDR3: TGTGCCAGCAGCCCAGGGGGGGAAGCTTTCTTT.

The J gene is TRBJ1-4, the V gene TRBV28; D is uncertain. Germline CDR1 reads MDHEN; CDR2 reads SYDVKM. V was clipped by 6 bases and J by 8 bases, with 13 bases between them. The length of the CDR3 is 13 residues. DNA for the CDR3: TGTGCCAGCAGCCTCCCGGGTCTCGAAAAACTGTTTTTT. It codes for CASSLPGLEKLFF.

Note on this clone: The DNA is omitted, as the CDR3 cannot be located on it reliably, and the CDR3 follows TCRdb's listing. The rearrangement links TRBV30 to TRBJ2-4; the table gives TRBD1 as D, unverified against the DNA. CDR1 and CDR2 from the germline V gene are GTSNPN and SVGIG (reference sequence). The CDR3 length equals 14 residues, ends included. CDR3 sequence: CAWSVGGGADRAYF.

This clone was detected a few times. V and J are TRBV7-9 and TRBJ2-1; D is possibly TRBD2 (5 bases). With 2 bases removed from V and 0 bases from J, the gap between germline ends came to 11 bases. The germline gives CDR1 SEHNR, CDR2 FQNEAQ (reference sequence). The CDR3 totals 16 residues. This CDR3 is CASSLSAGSSYNEQFF. CDR3 nucleotides: TGTGCCAGCAGCTTATCGGCGGGTAGCTCCTACAATGAGCAGTTCTTC.

The chain combines TRBV15 with TRBJ1-3; D not resolved. Germline CDR1 and CDR2: LNHNV and YYDKDF (reference sequence). The CDR3 has 14 residues. The V end lost 0 bases, the J end lost 7 bases, and 10 bases lay between the germline ends. CDR3 in amino acids: CATSRDRLSNTIYF. The CDR3 coding sequence is TGTGCCACCAGCAGAGATCGCTTATCGAACACCATATATTTT.